This T cell receptor beta chain was captured by sequencing in a study of cytomegalovirus exposure and HLA in healthy donors (dated 2017 in TCRdb). A note on the overall study: An earlier analysis of 587 of the donors reported approximately 260 Gb of sequence data and 95 million to 120 million unique TCR beta sequences obtained from approximately 180 million T cells. An early release covering approximately 600 HLA-typed donors comprised 250 to 350 gigabases of sequencing data and tens of millions of unique TCR sequences. The genetic ancestry cluster associated with self-reported Caucasian donors included 81% of the approximately 430 genotyped donors. The study aimed to test whether signatures of past pathogen exposure could be identified by cataloging public T cell receptors. The T cell repertoires of under 750 subjects were profiled by immunosequencing and related to cytomegalovirus serostatus. A separate validation cohort of roughly 130 different subjects was used in addition to the 666-subject first cohort. To predict cytomegalovirus infection status, the study brought together high-throughput TCR immunosequencing, statistical association of individual TCRs with disease status, and machine learning. A later analysis re-analyzed previously published TCR beta repertoires from approximately 670 donors and added high-resolution HLA genotyping to study TCR occurrence patterns. Rather than using new phenotypic data, the later analysis identified candidate immune exposures from TCR beta sequences and from how often those sequences occurred across donors. To decide whether each TCR beta V gene segment behaved as functional or pseudogenic, an earlier analysis of several hundred of the donors relied on high-throughput TCR beta sequencing. Donor age, sex, ethnicity and CMV serostatus were compiled together with the repertoire data. Genome-wide SNP genotypes for about 65% of the roughly 670 donors were used in a later genetic analysis, which treated that subset as a discovery cohort. All discovery cohort repertoires had been generated on a single sequencing platform. HLA typing included class I and class II loci at four-digit resolution. The number of typed donors differed by locus: about 629-630 for A, B, C, DRB1 and DQB1; approximately 520 for DQA1; around 580 for DPA1; and roughly 470 for DPB1. Roughly five DR-DQ haplotypes were handled as single units for association and clustering because linkage in the cohort was strong. Across some 400 genotyped donors of the cohort, an average of roughly 250,000 unique TCR beta nucleotide sequences per donor were sequenced, and about a sixth of those sequences were non-productive.

CDR1 and CDR2 (MNHEY, SVGAGI) derive from the germline V gene. The V end loses 7 bases and the J end loses 2 bases, and a stretch of 11 bases separates them. From cysteine to phenylalanine, the CDR3 is 13 amino acids long. Only the CDR3 portion is preserved as DNA: 39 bases, with reading frame beginning at the first base. The cohort comprised 666 healthy bone marrow donors. Cohort members were all nominally healthy when sampled, although unrecorded immune exposures were likely present. The donor was CMV seropositive and was included in the group of approximately 310 seropositive cohort members. Each donor provided a peripheral blood sample, and peripheral blood mononuclear cells were used for TCR beta sequencing. The Qiagen DNeasy Blood Extraction Kit was used to extract genomic DNA from the blood cell samples. The method behind the library was the immunoSEQ multiplex PCR assay. For the multiplex PCR, a mixture combining 60 forward primers for TCR Vbeta segments and 13 reverse primers for TCR Jbeta segments was used. Amplification of the CDR3 region of rearranged TCR beta genes was performed with a multiplex PCR assay on genomic DNA. Amplified TCR beta libraries were sequenced as 87-base-pair reads on the Illumina HiSeq System. On the authors' methods: In a later analysis, tens of millions of unique TCR beta chains were counted across the 690 or so repertoires, and roughly 11 million of these chains were shared by at least two donors. Raw reads were error-corrected and collapsed into unique sequences by a nearest-neighbor algorithm in which closely related sequences were merged to remove PCR and sequencing errors. Alignment of CDR3 sequences to IMGT reference sequences was used to assign V, D and J gene segments. Each retained sequence needed at least a six-nucleotide match to both a V gene segment and a J gene segment. Rearrangements were classified as productive when the CDR3 lacked stop codons and remained in frame with V and J, and all other rearrangements were classified as non-productive. CDR3 was defined according to IMGT convention as the region running from the second conserved V-encoded cysteine to the conserved J-encoded phenylalanine. The earlier analysis of around 640 of the donors excluded sequences that lacked an unambiguous match to a single V gene segment. An earlier analysis of a few hundred of the donors called V segments functional above 56.7% productive rearrangements and segregating when the between-donor standard deviation exceeded 5%. To diagnose cytomegalovirus status from the catalog of TCR beta chain sequences, a statistical classification framework was built. In a later analysis, V and J genes were assigned by comparing TCR nucleotide sequences against IMGT/GENE-DB human TR gene sequences. In a later analysis, CDR3 sequences and most-parsimonious VDJ recombination scenarios were assigned using the TCRdist pipeline. A later analysis defined each TCR beta chain by its CDR3 amino acid sequence plus V-gene family, and excluded reads lacking a unique V-gene family. A later analysis removed nearly 600 highly shared, low-generation-probability nucleotide sequences to deal with suspected cross-contamination and a sequencing artifact. For each public chain, a later analysis derived a clonal expansion index from normalized ranks of inferred template counts within each repertoire. In a later analysis, generation probabilities were computed using a VDJ recombination model fitted to out-of-frame rearrangements, and the results were checked against IGoR. A later analysis scored TCR-TCR, TCR-HLA and TCR-CMV co-occurrence with hypergeometric tests, applying a repertoire-size bias correction to TCR pairs. In a later analysis, false discovery rates were estimated by permuting HLA or CMV assignments 20 times. A later analysis grouped co-occurring TCRs with DBSCAN, adding TCRdist sequence similarity when clustering within HLA-allele-positive subsets. Co-occurrence clustering excluded repertoires with fewer than 30,000 or more than 120,000 public chains, plus five with anomalous nucleotide sharing. TCRdb took this table from immuneACCESS and kept in-frame rearrangements with V and J called. Such tables lack part of the clones; where checked against another copy, unresolved V genes explain under half of the gap, and the rest is unexplained. The DNA gave D and trimming, while V, J and clone size come from that table. This sample holds about 300,000 clones; 75% to 90% were observed only once. Of the sample, 4% falls within the top ten clones.

Study-wide conclusions, independent of this receptor: The presence/absence analyses assumed that sequencing depth was roughly uniform across donors, and that assumption may not be true. Across donors, most TCR sequences were observed very rarely, whereas some public TCRs were present in many individuals. According to a later analysis, parvovirus B19, influenza, CMV and Epstein-Barr virus appeared linked to several top co-occurrence clusters. In a later genetic analysis, a missense DCLRE1C variant was associated with V-gene and J-gene trimming of TCR beta chains, and the association was replicated in an independent cohort. CMV serostatus was the only immune exposure information available for the cohort. A later analysis found that most CMV-associated TCR beta chains appeared HLA-restricted, with HLA associations seemingly driven largely by CMV exposure. Linkage disequilibrium might explain the correlated functional status among segregating V segments, but an unknown experimental factor could not be ruled out. In an earlier analysis of fewer than 750 of the donors, most TCR beta V segments were observed in productive rearrangements about 87% or about 30% of the time, broadly matching IMGT annotations. A further reported finding was that TCR beta sequences accurately predicted the HLA-A and HLA-B alleles for most subjects in the first cohort. A later genetic analysis reported fewer N-insertions in productive TCRs among donors in an Asian-associated ancestry cluster than the roughly 690-donor mean. Because the 87-base-pair reads could not distinguish some IMGT-functional V segments, including TRBV6-2 and TRBV6-3, those segments were excluded. The cohort was sequenced for TCR beta chains only, and without alpha or paired-chain data the features that could be detected were limited. In a later analysis, TCR association rates were found to vary across HLA loci, with the most associated TCRs seen for DRB1 alleles and the fewest for HLA-C alleles. The authors suggested that the approach could potentially be extended to other disease states and immunological phenotypes. Because counts were too low, seventeen rarely observed V segments, including chromosome 9 orphons, were excluded from the earlier analysis of roughly 580 of the donors. Because HLA typing was unavailable for some donors at each locus, only the typed subset was used in association tests. A later analysis found that HLA-associated TCR beta chains were more clonally expanded and had lower generation probabilities than equally common non-associated chains. A total of about 150 TCR beta chains were listed by the study as associated with cytomegalovirus. A group of highly shared sequence variants was considered likely to be a technical artifact of the sequencing pipeline. When HLA alleles, especially DR and DQ, strongly co-occurred, attributing TCR associations to individual alleles was difficult. A later analysis associated about 17,000 TCR beta sequences with specific HLA alleles at a false discovery rate of 0.05. In both the original and validation cohorts, the classifier was reported to diagnose cytomegalovirus status with high specificity and sensitivity. A few of the identified cytomegalovirus-associated TCR beta chains were confirmed in vitro to be specific for cytomegalovirus antigens.

This clone was observed once. Its antigen is currently not known. No base quality information exists; no much larger clone differs at one position. This chain joins TRBV6-5 to TRBJ2-5; TRBD1 could be the D gene, as 5 bases match. The TCR was taken from a man aged 35 to 55 in good health and CMV-seropositive. Sequencing used PBMCs. The sequenced DNA is TGTGCCAGCACTACAGCAGGGCAAGAGACCCAGTACTTC. This yields the protein CASTTAGQETQYF.